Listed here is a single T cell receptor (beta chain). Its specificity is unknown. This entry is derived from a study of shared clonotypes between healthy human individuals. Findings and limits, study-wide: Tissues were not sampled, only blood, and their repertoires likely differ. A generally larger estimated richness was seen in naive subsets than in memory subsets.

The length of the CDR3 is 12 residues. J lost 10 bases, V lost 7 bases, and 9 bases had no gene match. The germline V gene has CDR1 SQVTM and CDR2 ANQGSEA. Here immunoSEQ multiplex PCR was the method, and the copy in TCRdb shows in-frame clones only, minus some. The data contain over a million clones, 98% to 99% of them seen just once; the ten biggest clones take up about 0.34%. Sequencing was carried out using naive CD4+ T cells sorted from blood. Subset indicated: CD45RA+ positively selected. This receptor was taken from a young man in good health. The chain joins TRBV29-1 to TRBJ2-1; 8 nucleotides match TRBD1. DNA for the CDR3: TGCAGCGGTAGGACAGGGAGATACGAGCAGTTCTTC. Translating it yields CSGRTGRYEQFF.